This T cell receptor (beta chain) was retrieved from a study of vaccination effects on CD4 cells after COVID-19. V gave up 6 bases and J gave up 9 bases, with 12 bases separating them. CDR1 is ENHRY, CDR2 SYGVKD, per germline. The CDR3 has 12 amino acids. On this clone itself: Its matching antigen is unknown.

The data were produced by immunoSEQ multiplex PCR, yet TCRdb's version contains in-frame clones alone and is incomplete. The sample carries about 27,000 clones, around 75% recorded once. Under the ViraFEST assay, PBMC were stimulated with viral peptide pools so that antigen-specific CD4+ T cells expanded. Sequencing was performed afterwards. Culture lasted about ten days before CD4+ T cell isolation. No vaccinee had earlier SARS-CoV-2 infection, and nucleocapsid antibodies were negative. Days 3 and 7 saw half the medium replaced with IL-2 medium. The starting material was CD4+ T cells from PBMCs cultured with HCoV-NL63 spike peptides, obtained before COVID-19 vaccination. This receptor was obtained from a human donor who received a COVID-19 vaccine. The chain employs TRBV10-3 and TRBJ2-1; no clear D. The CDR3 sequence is CAISPYGSEQFF. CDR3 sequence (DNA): TGTGCCATCAGCCCCTATGGCAGTGAGCAGTTCTTC.